This is a list of T cell receptor beta chains from one sample in a study of cytomegalovirus exposure and HLA in healthy donors. The table came from immunoSEQ multiplex PCR; TCRdb's copy has only in-frame clones and leaves some out. The sample lists some 190,000 clones; around 90% were seen once. The sequenced material came from PBMCs. Receptors were obtained from a boy under 10 years old in good health and CMV-seronegative. Each CDR3 is given with its conserved first and last residue. The D gene is left open where the match is weak.

V,J,D,CDR3
TRBV25-1,TRBJ2-5,TRBD2,CASSSSSGGETQYF
TRBV2,TRBJ2-1,TRBD2,CASSDYSGGLFF
TRBV6-1,TRBJ2-3,-,CASRGAAPRADTQYF
TRBV4-1,TRBJ2-5,-,CASSQVPPRGDYQETQYF
TRBV29-1,TRBJ2-1,-,CSGLKRGTYNEQFF
TRBV2,TRBJ2-7,TRBD2,CASRVTSGTYEQYF
TRBV7-8,TRBJ1-2,TRBD1,CASSSGGMDGYTF
TRBV5-5,TRBJ1-5,-,CASSRSHADQPQHF
TRBV30,TRBJ1-6,-,CAWSEAGPDSPLHF
TRBV2,TRBJ2-7,-,CASSGRRDEQYF
TRBV4-1,TRBJ1-1,-,CASSPEQGRMNTEAFF
TRBV10-3,TRBJ2-7,-,CATRQSYEQYF
TRBV10-3,TRBJ2-5,TRBD1,CAISLDRARETQYF
TRBV27,TRBJ2-3,TRBD2,CASSSGLAGGDTQYF
TRBV9,TRBJ1-2,-,CASNPGGPDYGYTF
TRBV7-6,TRBJ2-3,TRBD2,CASSLRLAGGSDTQYF
TRBV9,TRBJ1-3,TRBD1,CASSTLTGASGNTIYF
TRBV27,TRBJ2-5,TRBD2,CASSFRLAGAGEQYF
TRBV27,TRBJ2-7,-,CASSKAGRLTYEQYF
TRBV27,TRBJ2-2,TRBD2,CASSGPGLAWNTGELFF
TRBV28,TRBJ1-3,-,CASSLADRSQIYF
TRBV7-3,TRBJ2-5,-,CASSLIGGQETQYF
TRBV5-6,TRBJ2-3,-,CASSVGAGDTQYF
TRBV19,TRBJ2-3,-,CASSPSTDTQYF
TRBV6-1,TRBJ1-5,-,CASSLSSNQPQHF
TRBV9,TRBJ2-7,-,CASSVGGASTYEQYF
TRBV19,TRBJ2-3,-,CASSTIGGGTDTQYF
TRBV6-1,TRBJ2-7,-,CASSASTGSYEQYF
TRBV2,TRBJ2-3,TRBD2,CASIRLAGVNTQYF
TRBV5-1,TRBJ1-2,TRBD1,CASSLGDRTFYGYTF
TRBV9,TRBJ1-1,TRBD1,CASSPKDRGNTEAFF
TRBV6-5,TRBJ2-7,TRBD1,CASSRDREYEQYF
TRBV6-1,TRBJ2-7,TRBD2,CASSEDGLAVSYEQYF
TRBV5-6,TRBJ1-2,TRBD1,CASSWVDRGDYGYTF
TRBV6-1,TRBJ2-7,-,CASSEGGFSSYEQYF
TRBV4-1,TRBJ2-7,TRBD1,CASSRRDREDEQYF
TRBV9,TRBJ2-1,-,CASSPRLVWGYNEQFF
TRBV5-4,TRBJ1-1,TRBD1,CASSYPGQGAGTEAFF
TRBV27,TRBJ1-6,TRBD1,CASSISGQGHNSPLHF
TRBV6-5,TRBJ1-6,TRBD1,CASNPGQGGSPLHF
TRBV28,TRBJ2-1,TRBD2,CASRILAGGPHEQFF
TRBV19,TRBJ1-4,TRBD1,CASSLYRGGNEKLFF
TRBV5-8,TRBJ1-2,-,CASSFAPAGENYGYTF
TRBV10-3,TRBJ2-1,-,CAIGGVSYNEQFF
TRBV10-1,TRBJ2-1,TRBD1,CASSDGTGPYNEQFF
TRBV2,TRBJ2-2,TRBD1,CASRGQGVVGGELFF
TRBV14,TRBJ1-1,-,CASSGHIKEAFF
TRBV4-2,TRBJ1-3,-,CASSQSGGISGNTIYF
TRBV9,TRBJ2-7,TRBD2,CASSVGLAGNSYEQYF
TRBV28,TRBJ2-7,-,CASSLGRGGQYF
TRBV6-5,TRBJ2-5,TRBD2,CASSYPGGETQYF
TRBV7-9,TRBJ1-1,TRBD1,CASSWGDREGTEAFF
TRBV6-1,TRBJ2-7,-,CASSTGRSYEQYF
TRBV2,TRBJ1-4,-,CASSVETGEKLFF